The source of this T cell receptor (beta chain) is a study of cytomegalovirus exposure and HLA in healthy donors. This clone was counted a single time. PCR was performed using 60 Vbeta and 13 Jbeta primers. The repertoire was sequenced with immunoSEQ multiplex PCR; TCRdb's copy has only in-frame clones and lacks some. In the table there are approximately 160,000 clones, around 77% of which are singletons. The CDR3 extends over 13 amino acids. Per the germline V gene, CDR1 is ENHRY and CDR2 is SYGVKD. The trim removed 3 bases at V and 5 bases at J, leaving 2 bases unmatched. The chain combines TRBV10-3 with TRBJ2-5, with 8 positions matching TRBD2. Specimen: PBMCs. This clonotype originated in a woman aged 50 to 65 in good health and CMV-seropositive. The CDR3 nucleotides read TGTGCCATCAGTGACTCGGGGGGGGAGACCCAGTACTTC. Encoded protein: CAISDSGGETQYF.